This TCR beta chain was obtained from a study of blood T cell repertoires in COVID-19. Study context: The United States, Italy and Spain provided the acute and convalescent COVID-19 samples. Nucleic acid was either cDNA or gDNA, and it came from T cells, B-cell-depleted T cells, or PBMCs.

Authors' analysis steps: Amplifying reference gene primers gave estimates of nucleated cell counts. Generated by immunoSEQ multiplex PCR, the TCRdb table keeps only in-frame clones and is missing some. From that table come the V and J calls and clone size; the DNA was used to work out D and trimming. The repertoire holds tens of thousands of clones, with over 80% as singletons. One Seattle source followed patients from active infection through their disease course. There are 17 residues in the CDR3. Germline-derived CDR1 and CDR2 are MNHEY and SMNVEV (reference sequence). V lost 8 bases and J 0 bases, leaving 22 bases between the germline ends.

The receptor's source is a woman older than 75 with COVID-19, enrolled during active disease. The material sequenced was peripheral blood. The chain uses TRBV27 and TRBJ1-1, with D tentatively TRBD1 (5 bases). Written as DNA, the CDR3 is TGTGCCAGCGCCACTCACCAGGGTAGCATTTTGAACACTGAAGCTTTCTTT. It yields the protein CASATHQGSILNTEAFF.